This entry lists 21 T cell receptor beta chains sequenced from one sample in a study of cytomegalovirus exposure and HLA in healthy donors (dated by TCRdb to the late 2010s). The method was the immunoSEQ multiplex PCR assay. The multiplex PCR relied on a mix of 60 forward primers for TCR Vbeta segments and 13 reverse primers for TCR Jbeta segments. TCRdb took this table from immuneACCESS and kept in-frame rearrangements with V and J called. Such tables lack part of the clones; where checked against another copy, unresolved V genes explain under half of the gap, and the rest is unexplained. The sample records over 70,000 clones, more than 70% of which are singletons. The ten most abundant clones make up roughly 2.5% of the sample. Material for sequencing was PBMCs. The receptors originated from a male donor in good health and CMV-seropositive.

The chain carries TRBV7-9 and TRBJ2-6; D perhaps matches TRBD2 (5 bases). This CDR3 is 15 amino acids long. Trimming shortened V by 1 base and J by 4 bases, and 8 bases separated the two germline ends. Germline loops: CDR1 SEHNR, CDR2 FQNEAQ (reference sequence). CDR3 DNA sequence: TGTGCCAGCAGCTTAGGCGGCGGGGGGGCCAACGTCCTGACTTTC. This translates into CASSLGGGGANVLTF. The complete variable domain, with remaining parts taken from reference TRBV7-9 and TRBJ2-6, reads DTGVSQNPRHKITKRGQNVTFRCDPISEHNRLYWYRQTLGQGPEFLTYFQNEAQLEKSRLLSDRFSAERPKGSFSTLEIQRTEQGDSAMYLCASSLGGGGANVLTFGAGSRLTVL.

The V call is TRBV28, the J call TRBJ2-3; possible D gene TRBD1, 5 bases. The CDR3 has 15 residues. Germline CDR1 MDHEN, CDR2 SYDVKM. V dropped 6 bases and J dropped 6 bases, with 19 bases sitting between them. The CDR3 region has the DNA TGTGCCAGCAGCCTGGACACGGGCCGAATCGATACGCAGTATTTT. As protein: CASSLDTGRIDTQYF.

The gene calls are TRBV5-8 and TRBJ1-1; D not certain. The CDR3 has 14 residues. The germline V and J ends were trimmed by 0 bases and 5 bases, with 11 bases remaining between them. Germline CDR1 is SGHTS and CDR2 is YDEGEE. In DNA form, the CDR3 reads TGTGCCAGCAGCTTGGGCAGGATCTTGACTGAAGCTTTCTTT. It encodes CASSLGRILTEAFF.

J is TRBJ1-2 and V is TRBV6-5, with D possibly matching TRBD1 (6 bases). Per the germline V gene, CDR1 is MNHEY and CDR2 is SVGAGI. The V and J ends lost 6 bases and 4 bases respectively, with 15 bases between them. The CDR3 totals 14 residues. The CDR3 DNA reads as TGTGCCAGCAGCCGCCGGGGGGGCAGCTATGGCTACACCTTC. The encoded protein is CASSRRGGSYGYTF.

Points on this clone: A read error may account for a junction end that differs from germline. This chain joins TRBV5-1 and TRBJ2-2, with 9 bases lining up with TRBD1. Germline V gene sequence: CDR1 SGHRS, CDR2 YFSETQ. The CDR3 runs 13 residues. Here the CDR3 reads CANSPTGGRELFF. CDR3 nucleotides: TGCGCCAACAGCCCAACAGGGGGCCGGGAGCTGTTTTTT.

The rearrangement uses TRBV30 and TRBJ2-5, with TRBD1 matching 11 bases. Gene TRBJ2-7 matches the end of the DNA better, so the J call may be wrong. The CDR3 spans 12 residues. The germline V gene encodes CDR1 GTSNPN and CDR2 SVGIG (reference sequence). As DNA, the CDR3 is TGTGCCTCGGACAGGGGGCGAGGCGAGCAGTACTTC. Encoded protein: CASDRGRGEQYF.

This clone was observed a few times. The chain carries TRBV28 and TRBJ2-7; D unresolved. The V gene's germline CDR1 is MDHEN and CDR2 SYDVKM. The CDR3 is 17 residues long. Trimming pared 4 bases from V and 0 bases from J, leaving 19 bases between. CDR3 nucleotide sequence: TGTGCCAGCAGTTCTATCTCCAGGTCGCGTGGCTCCTACGAGCAGTACTTC. This encodes CASSSISRSRGSYEQYF.

The rearrangement links TRBV7-9 to TRBJ2-1; tentative D call: TRBD2 (6 bases). This CDR3 comprises 15 residues. V gave up 3 bases and J gave up 1 base, with 10 bases separating them. CDR1 is SEHNR, CDR2 FQNEAQ, per germline (reference sequence). In nucleotides, the CDR3 is TGTGCCAGCAGCTTGGGGCGGGGTTCCTACAATGAGCAGTTCTTC. The encoded protein is CASSLGRGSYNEQFF.

The chain employs TRBV28 and TRBJ1-4; maybe TRBD1 (5 bases). The CDR3 sequence is 14 residues long. Germline-derived CDR1 and CDR2 are MDHEN and SYDVKM. The V and J ends lost 5 bases and 5 bases respectively, with 12 bases between them. The CDR3 DNA reads as TGTGCCAGCAGTACCCGGACACTGAATGAAAAACTGTTTTTT. Protein product: CASSTRTLNEKLFF.

The chain uses TRBV11-1 and TRBJ1-2, with D hard to call. The CDR3 loop spans 13 amino acids. V was pared by 5 bases and J by 3 bases, with 10 bases between. Per the germline V gene, CDR1 is SGHAT and CDR2 is FQDESV (reference sequence). The CDR3 sequence: CASSRSQDYGYTF. CDR3 DNA: TGTGCCAGCAGCCGTAGTCAGGACTATGGCTACACCTTC.

In this sample, this clone turned up a few times. The chain uses TRBV28 and TRBJ2-6, with D possibly being TRBD1 (6 bases). The germline gives CDR1 MDHEN, CDR2 SYDVKM. The CDR3 sequence is 14 residues long. The V gene lost 2 bases and the J gene lost 5 bases, with 7 bases spanning the gap. CDR3 bases: TGTGCCAGCAGTTTAGGGGGCTGGGCCAACGTCCTGACTTTC. Translated: CASSLGGWANVLTF. The full variable domain, its missing parts supplied by reference TRBV28 and TRBJ2-6, is DVKVTQSSRYLVKRTGEKVFLECVQDMDHENMFWYRQDPGLGLRLIYFSYDVKMKEKGDIPEGYSVSREKKERFSLILESASTNQTSMYLCASSLGGWANVLTFGAGSRLTVL.

The chain recombines TRBV14 with TRBJ2-2; possible D gene TRBD2, 6 bases. The CDR3 loop spans 16 amino acids. Trimming took off 3 bases at V and 2 bases at J, with 13 bases between the two ends. CDR1 and CDR2 (germline): SGHDN, FVKESK. CDR3 nucleotides: TGTGCCAGCAGCCAGATCACTAGCACAAACACCGGGGAGCTGTTTTTT. Translating it yields CASSQITSTNTGELFF.

This chain uses TRBV6-1 with TRBJ2-7, with D possibly TRBD1 on 5 matching bases. Germline CDR1 and CDR2: MNHNS and SASEGT. Trimming left V 6 bases short and J 3 bases short, with 9 bases between. The CDR3 has 12 residues. CDR3 region: CASRLQGYEQYF. In DNA, the CDR3 is TGTGCCAGCAGACTTCAGGGCTACGAGCAGTACTTC.

V gene TRBV30 combines with J gene TRBJ1-6; 7 bases agree with TRBD1. This CDR3 contains 12 residues. Unmatched junction bases numbered 8, after V lost 8 bases and J lost 10 bases. Germline CDR1 reads GTSNPN; CDR2 reads SVGIG (reference sequence). CDR3 loop: CASQTGESPLHF. The DNA of the CDR3 is TGTGCCAGCCAAACAGGGGAATCACCCCTCCACTTT. The variable domain in full, completed from reference TRBV30 and TRBJ1-6, reads SQTIHQWPATLVQPVGSPLSLECTVEGTSNPNLYWYRQAAGRGLQLLFYSVGIGQISSEVPQNLSASRPQDRQFILSSKKLLLSDSGFYLCASQTGESPLHFGNGTRLTVT.

The V gene is TRBV30, the J gene TRBJ2-1, with D perhaps TRBD2 (5 bases). Germline V gene lookup returns CDR1 GTSNPN and CDR2 SVGIG (reference sequence). The CDR3 length is 16 residues. Trimming pared 2 bases from V and 0 bases from J, leaving 14 bases between. Here the CDR3 DNA reads TGTGCCTGGAGTCGAGTAGTAGGGAGCTCCTACAATGAGCAGTTCTTC. Translation gives CAWSRVVGSSYNEQFF.

The chain is built from TRBV25-1 and TRBJ2-3; tentatively, D is TRBD1 (6 bases). Germline-derived CDR1 and CDR2 are MGHDK and SYGVNS. Trimming left V 4 bases short and J 3 bases short, with 8 bases between. The CDR3 length is 13 residues. The CDR3 bases are TGTGCCAGCAGTGTAACAGGGACAGATACGCAGTATTTT. Its translation: CASSVTGTDTQYF.

This clone was detected a few times. This CDR3 is CASSSQGGGDNEQFF. DNA for the CDR3: TGCGCCAGCAGCTCCCAGGGAGGAGGAGATAATGAGCAGTTCTTC. This sequence joins TRBV5-1 and TRBJ2-1; D may be TRBD2 (6 bases). The CDR3 loop spans 15 amino acids. From germline, CDR1 is SGHRS and CDR2 YFSETQ. With 3 bases removed from V and 7 bases from J, the gap between germline ends came to 17 bases.

The CDR3 reads CAWSWDRPGNEQFF. The CDR3 DNA reads as TGTGCCTGGAGTTGGGACAGGCCTGGAAATGAGCAGTTCTTC. This chain links TRBV30 with TRBJ2-1, with 8 bases that match TRBD1. With V trimmed by 2 bases and J by 7 bases, 7 bases remained unmatched. Germline assignment: CDR1 GTSNPN and CDR2 SVGIG (reference sequence). This CDR3 has 14 residues.

The chain combines TRBV28 with TRBJ1-4; D not resolved. V was shortened by 2 bases and J by 8 bases, with 15 bases between the two germline ends. Germline V CDR1 and CDR2: MDHEN, SYDVKM. The CDR3 is 15 amino acids. CDR3 region: CASSLPGGWNEKLFF. Written as DNA, the CDR3 is TGTGCCAGCAGTTTACCGGGCGGGTGGAACGAAAAACTGTTTTTT. The variable domain in full, with the rest retrieved from reference TRBV28 and TRBJ1-4, is DVKVTQSSRYLVKRTGEKVFLECVQDMDHENMFWYRQDPGLGLRLIYFSYDVKMKEKGDIPEGYSVSREKKERFSLILESASTNQTSMYLCASSLPGGWNEKLFFGSGTQLSVL.

V and J are TRBV7-2 and TRBJ2-7, with TRBD2 matching over 10 bases. The CDR3 has 17 residues. Germline V gene lookup returns CDR1 SGHTA and CDR2 FQGNSA. V was pared by 0 bases and J by 0 bases, with 5 bases of the junction left unmatched. Written as DNA, the CDR3 is TGTGCCAGCAGCTTAGCACGGACTAGCGGTGTCTCCTACGAGCAGTACTTC. Amino acid sequence: CASSLARTSGVSYEQYF.

The chain recombines TRBV10-3 with TRBJ2-6; the match to TRBD1 covers 8 bases. This CDR3 has 16 amino acids. Germline lookup yields CDR1 ENHRY and CDR2 SYGVKD. V lost 10 bases, J lost 1 base, and 9 bases stayed unmatched. CDR3 amino acids: CATLDREKSGANVLTF. CDR3 sequence (DNA): TGTGCCACGTTGGACAGGGAGAAATCTGGGGCCAACGTCCTGACTTTC.